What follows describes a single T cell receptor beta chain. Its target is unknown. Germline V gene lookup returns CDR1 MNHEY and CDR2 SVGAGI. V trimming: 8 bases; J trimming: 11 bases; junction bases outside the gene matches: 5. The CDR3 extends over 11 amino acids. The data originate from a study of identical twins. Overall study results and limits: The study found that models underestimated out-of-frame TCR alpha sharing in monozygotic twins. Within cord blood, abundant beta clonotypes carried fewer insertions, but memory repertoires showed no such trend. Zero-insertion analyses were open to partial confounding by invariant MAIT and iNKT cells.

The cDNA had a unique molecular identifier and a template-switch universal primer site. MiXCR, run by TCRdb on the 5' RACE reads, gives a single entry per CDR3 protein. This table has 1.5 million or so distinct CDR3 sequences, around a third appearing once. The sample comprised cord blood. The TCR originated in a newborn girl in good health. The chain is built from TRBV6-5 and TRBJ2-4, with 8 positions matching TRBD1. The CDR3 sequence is CASGQGVVQYF. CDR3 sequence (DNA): TGTGCCAGCGGACAGGGAGTCGTTCAGTACTTC.